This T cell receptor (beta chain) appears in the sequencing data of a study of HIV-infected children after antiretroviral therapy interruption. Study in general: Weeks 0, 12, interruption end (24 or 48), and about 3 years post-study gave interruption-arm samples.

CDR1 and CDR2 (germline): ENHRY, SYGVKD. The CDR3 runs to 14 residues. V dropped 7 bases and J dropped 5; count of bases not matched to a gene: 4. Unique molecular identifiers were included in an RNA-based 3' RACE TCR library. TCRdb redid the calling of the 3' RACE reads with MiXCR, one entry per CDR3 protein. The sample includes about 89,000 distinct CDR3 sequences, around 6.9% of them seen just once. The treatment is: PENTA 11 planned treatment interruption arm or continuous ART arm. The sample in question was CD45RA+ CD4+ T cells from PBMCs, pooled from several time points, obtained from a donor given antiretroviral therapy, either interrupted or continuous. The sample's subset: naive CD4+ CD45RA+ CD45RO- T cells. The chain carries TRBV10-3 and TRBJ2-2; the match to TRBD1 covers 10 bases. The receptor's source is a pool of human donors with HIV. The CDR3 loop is CAITPGQGTGELFF. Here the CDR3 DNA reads TGTGCCATCACTCCGGGACAGGGGACCGGGGAGCTGTTTTTT.